The 14 T cell receptor beta chains given below trace back to one sample, sequenced in a study of CD4 T cells in relation to SARS-CoV-2 and coronaviruses. CD4+ T cells from unexposed donors were obtained before the COVID-19 pandemic (2011-2018). After 10 to 11 days of culture, CD4+ T cells were isolated. These receptors are not linked to any known antigen. Generated by immunoSEQ multiplex PCR, the TCRdb table keeps only in-frame clones and is missing some. The sample consists of under 20,000 clones, over 75% of them appearing once. The material sequenced was CD4+ T cells from PBMCs, cultured in vitro. Receptors originate from a human donor in good health.

This chain connects TRBV21-1 to TRBJ1-5; the D segment call TRBD1 is taken from the table without a DNA check. TRBV21-1 is a documented pseudogene. The CDR3 runs to 16 residues. CDR3 DNA: TGTGCCAGCAGCAAGAGTGGACAGGGCCGTGATCAGCCCCAGCATTTT. It is translated as CASSKSGQGRDQPQHF.

The CDR3 reads CASSLAGGGYEQYF. Written as DNA, the CDR3 is TGCGCCAGCAGCTTGGCAGGGGGTGGCTACGAGCAGTACTTC. This chain uses TRBV5-1 with TRBJ2-7, with 7 bases identical to TRBD1. Germline V gives CDR1 SGHRS, CDR2 YFSETQ. The CDR3 is 14 amino acids. Losses at the gene ends were 0 bases for V and 3 bases for J; bases not matched to a gene: 3.

The chain uses TRBV24-1 and TRBJ1-5; D is possibly TRBD1 (5 bases). The CDR3 is 15 amino acids. V was shortened by 4 bases and J by 10 bases, with 19 bases between the two germline ends. Germline V gives CDR1 KGHDR, CDR2 SFDVKD. CDR3 amino acids: CATSEPGTGLRPQHF. The CDR3 nucleotides read TGTGCCACCAGTGAACCCGGGACCGGCTTGCGACCCCAGCATTTT.

J is TRBJ2-5 and V is TRBV6-5; 10 positions match TRBD1. V was pared by 4 bases and J by 5 bases, with 7 bases of the junction left unmatched. From germline, CDR1 is MNHEY and CDR2 SVGAGI. CDR3 length: 15 residues. The CDR3 spells CASSSDRGPGETQYF. The CDR3 DNA reads as TGTGCCAGCAGTTCAGACAGGGGGCCCGGGGAGACCCAGTACTTC.

This chain connects TRBV7-9 to TRBJ1-6; 7 positions match TRBD1. The CDR3 consists of 17 residues. The germline CDR1 and CDR2 sequences are SEHNR and FQNEAQ (reference sequence). V lost 5 bases and J lost 2; bases outside the gene matches: 9. CDR3 nucleotide sequence: TGTGCCAGCAGCAAGTCGACCGGGACAGCCTATAATTCACCCCTCCACTTT. This encodes CASSKSTGTAYNSPLHF. The full variable domain, completed using reference TRBV7-9 and TRBJ1-6, is DTGVSQNPRHKITKRGQNVTFRCDPISEHNRLYWYRQTLGQGPEFLTYFQNEAQLEKSRLLSDRFSAERPKGSFSTLEIQRTEQGDSAMYLCASSKSTGTAYNSPLHFGNGTRLTVT.

This clone was seen only once. J is TRBJ2-1 and V is TRBV5-1; a weak D match, TRBD1 (7 bases). This CDR3 contains 17 residues. Germline V gives CDR1 SGHRS, CDR2 YFSETQ. The ends were cut back, 1 base at V and 12 bases at J, with 26 bases in the middle. The CDR3 DNA sequence: TGCGCCAGCAGCTTGTCGGTCCCAGGGGGGAGACCTAGTGCGCAGTTCTTC. This translates into CASSLSVPGGRPSAQFF.

V gene TRBV18 combines with J gene TRBJ2-3, with D tentatively TRBD1 (6 bases). The V end lost 3 bases, the J end lost 8 bases, and 18 bases lay between the germline ends. The CDR3 consists of 15 residues. Germline V CDR1 and CDR2: KGHSH, LQKENI. CDR3 sequence reads: CASSPGTRSSGTQYF. The CDR3 region has the DNA TGTGCCAGCTCACCCGGGACAAGAAGCTCGGGTACGCAGTATTTT.

V gene TRBV3-1 (or the pseudogene TRBV3-2) combines with J gene TRBJ2-3, with a tentative D call TRBD2 (5 bases). Germline V gene lookup returns CDR1 LGHDT and CDR2 YNNKEL (reference sequence). Trimming removed 8 bases from V and 0 bases from J, with 12 bases in between. The CDR3 consists of 14 residues. The CDR3, as DNA: TGTGCCAGCCGGTCAGGAGGTAGCACAGATACGCAGTATTTT. Protein product: CASRSGGSTDTQYF.

The chain combines TRBV12-5 with TRBJ1-1; D remains ambiguous. The ends were cut back, 1 base at V and 0 bases at J, with 3 bases in the middle. The CDR3 has 13 residues. Germline CDR1 LGHNT, CDR2 FRNRAP. The CDR3 DNA reads TGTGCTAGTGGTTTGGACCTGAACACTGAAGCTTTCTTT. It specifies CASGLDLNTEAFF.

This clone has a single count. The V and J genes are TRBV5-1 and TRBJ2-7, with 8 bases fitting TRBD1. Looked up from germline, CDR1 is SGHRS and CDR2 is YFSETQ. The CDR3 has 15 amino acids. The V and J ends lost 4 bases and 4 bases, in that order; junction bases with no gene match: 10. The CDR3: CASSPGQGIRYEQYF. The CDR3 DNA reads as TGCGCCAGCAGCCCCGGACAGGGAATTAGGTACGAGCAGTACTTC.

This clone was observed a handful of times. This chain links TRBV6-5 with TRBJ2-7; TRBD2 agrees at 10 bases. Germline-derived CDR1 and CDR2 are MNHEY and SVGAGI. Unmatched junction bases numbered 12, after V lost 7 bases and J lost 6 bases. The length of the CDR3 is 15 residues. CDR3 amino acids: CASTLSASGSREQYF. Here the CDR3 DNA reads TGTGCCAGCACTCTGTCGGCTAGCGGGAGTCGCGAGCAGTACTTC.

The V call is TRBV6-2 or TRBV6-3, the J call TRBJ2-2, with a weak D call TRBD1 (5 bases). The CDR3 sequence is 17 residues long. V shed 6 bases and J shed 1 base, with 18 bases lying between them. Germline-derived CDR1 and CDR2 are MNHEY and SVGEGT. The CDR3 nucleotides are TGTGCCAGCAGCCGCCCGATGGACACATGGAACACCGGGGAGCTGTTTTTT. Its protein product is CASSRPMDTWNTGELFF.

The CDR3 bases are TGCAGTGCTAGTCCCGCGACGACAGCATACAATGAGCAGTTCTTC. Protein: CSASPATTAYNEQFF. The rearrangement links TRBV20-1 to TRBJ2-1; D may be TRBD1 (5 bases). The CDR3 loop spans 15 amino acids. Germline CDR1 reads DFQATT; CDR2 reads SNEGSKA (reference sequence). The germline V and J ends were trimmed by 3 bases and 4 bases, with 16 bases remaining between them.

The chain joins TRBV5-6 to TRBJ1-1; the D gene is possibly TRBD1 (5 bases). The V gene's germline CDR1 is SGHDT and CDR2 YYEEEE. Trimming pared 7 bases from V and 1 base from J, leaving 17 bases between. This CDR3 is built from 15 residues. CDR3 nucleotide sequence: TGTGCCAGCCCTCGGGGTGGGGACCCGAACACTGAAGCTTTCTTT. Amino acid sequence: CASPRGGDPNTEAFF.